This TCR beta chain was sequenced in a study of T cell responses to AZD1222 COVID-19 vaccine. Assay: immunoSEQ multiplex PCR; the TCRdb copy retains only in-frame clones and omits some. The table includes around 120,000 clones, roughly 90% detected once. This clone occurred once. J lost 7 bases, V lost 8 bases, and 12 bases had no gene match. Germline CDR1 and CDR2: SNHLY and FYNNEI. The CDR3 is made up of 14 amino acids. V is TRBV2 and J is TRBJ2-7, with TRBD2 matching over 9 bases. The sequence came from an adult in good health. Material: peripheral blood, obtained on day 0 of AZD1222 vaccination. This CDR3 is CASPREGTTGEQYF. DNA for the CDR3: TGTGCCAGCCCGCGGGAGGGAACTACTGGGGAGCAGTACTTC.